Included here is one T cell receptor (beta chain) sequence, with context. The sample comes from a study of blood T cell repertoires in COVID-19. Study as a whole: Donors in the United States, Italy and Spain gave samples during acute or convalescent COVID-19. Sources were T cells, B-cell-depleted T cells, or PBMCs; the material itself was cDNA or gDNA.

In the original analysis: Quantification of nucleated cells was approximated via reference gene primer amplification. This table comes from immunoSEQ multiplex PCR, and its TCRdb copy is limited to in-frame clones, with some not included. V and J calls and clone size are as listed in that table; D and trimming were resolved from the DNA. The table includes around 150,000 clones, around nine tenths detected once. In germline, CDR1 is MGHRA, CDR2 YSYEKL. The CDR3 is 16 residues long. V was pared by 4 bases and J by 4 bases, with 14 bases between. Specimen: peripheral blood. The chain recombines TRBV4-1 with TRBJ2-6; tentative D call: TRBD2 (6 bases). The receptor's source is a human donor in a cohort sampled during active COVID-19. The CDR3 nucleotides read TGCGCCAGCAGCCCGCGGACGGGGGTAGGGGCCAACGTCCTGACTTTC. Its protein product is CASSPRTGVGANVLTF.